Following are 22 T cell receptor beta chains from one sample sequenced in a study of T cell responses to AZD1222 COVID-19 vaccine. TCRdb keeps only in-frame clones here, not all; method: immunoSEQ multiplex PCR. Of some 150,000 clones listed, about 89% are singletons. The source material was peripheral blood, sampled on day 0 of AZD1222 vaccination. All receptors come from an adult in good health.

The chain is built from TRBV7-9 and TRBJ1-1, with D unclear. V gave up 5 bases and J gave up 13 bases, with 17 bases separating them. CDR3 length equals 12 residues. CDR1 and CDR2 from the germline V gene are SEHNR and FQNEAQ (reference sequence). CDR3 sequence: CASSPPDRRFFF. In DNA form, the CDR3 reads TGTGCCAGCAGCCCTCCGGACCGACGATTTTTCTTT.

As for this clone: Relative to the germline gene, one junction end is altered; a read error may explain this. For the CDR3, the DNA is TGTGCCAGCAGTGAACCCTCGACGGGACGTAGCGGCTTC. Translating it yields CASSEPSTGRSGF. The rearrangement links TRBV6-1 to TRBJ2-4, with a possible D match to TRBD2 (6 bases). The CDR3 is made up of 13 amino acids. CDR1 and CDR2 (germline): MNHNS, SASEGT.

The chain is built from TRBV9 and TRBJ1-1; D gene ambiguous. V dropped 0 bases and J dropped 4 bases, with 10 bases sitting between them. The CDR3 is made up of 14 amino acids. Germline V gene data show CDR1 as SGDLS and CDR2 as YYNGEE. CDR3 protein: CASSVDGRGTEAFF. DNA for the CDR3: TGTGCCAGCAGCGTAGACGGGCGAGGCACTGAAGCTTTCTTT.

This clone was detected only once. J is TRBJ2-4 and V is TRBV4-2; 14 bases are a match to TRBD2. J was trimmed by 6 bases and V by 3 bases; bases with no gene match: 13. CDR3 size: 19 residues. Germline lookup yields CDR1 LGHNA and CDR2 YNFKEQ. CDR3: CASSQDTGTSGSVINIQYF. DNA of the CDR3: TGTGCCAGCAGCCAGGATACCGGGACTAGCGGGAGTGTGATAAACATTCAGTACTTC.

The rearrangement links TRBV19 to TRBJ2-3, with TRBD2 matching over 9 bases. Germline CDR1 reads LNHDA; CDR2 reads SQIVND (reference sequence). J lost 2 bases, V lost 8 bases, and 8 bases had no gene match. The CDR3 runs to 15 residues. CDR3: CASWSSGGSTDTQYF. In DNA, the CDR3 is TGTGCCAGTTGGTCGAGCGGGGGGTCCACAGATACGCAGTATTTT.

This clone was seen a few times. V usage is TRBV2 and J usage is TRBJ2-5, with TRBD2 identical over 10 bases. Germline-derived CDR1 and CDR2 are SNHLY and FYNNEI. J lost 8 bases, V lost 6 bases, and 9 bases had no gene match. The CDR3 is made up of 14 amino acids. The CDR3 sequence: CASSASGGVTTQYF. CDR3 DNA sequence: TGTGCCAGCAGCGCCAGCGGGGGGGTTACAACCCAGTACTTC.

This CDR3 is CASGYTQPQHF. The CDR3 nucleotides are TGTGCCAGCGGCTACACGCAGCCCCAGCATTTT. The chain combines TRBV27 with TRBJ1-5, with no clear D. Germline V gene data show CDR1 as MNHEY and CDR2 as SMNVEV (reference sequence). This CDR3 has 11 amino acids. The ends were cut back, 8 bases at V and 7 bases at J, with 9 bases in the middle.

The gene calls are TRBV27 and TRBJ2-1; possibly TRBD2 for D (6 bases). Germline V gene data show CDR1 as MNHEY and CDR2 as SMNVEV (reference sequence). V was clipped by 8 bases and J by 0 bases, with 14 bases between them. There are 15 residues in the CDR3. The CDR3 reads CASAVGGFSYNEQFF. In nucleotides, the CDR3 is TGTGCCAGCGCTGTGGGGGGATTCTCCTACAATGAGCAGTTCTTC.

The CDR3 DNA reads TGCAGCGTGGGGGACAGGGGGTCCGGGGAGCTGTTTTTT. Translation: CSVGDRGSGELFF. The chain combines TRBV29-1 with TRBJ2-2; 11 bases align to TRBD1. Germline CDR1 reads SQVTM; CDR2 reads ANQGSEA. V shed 6 bases, J shed 6 bases, and the junction held 3 bases outside the gene matches. The CDR3 is 13 residues long.

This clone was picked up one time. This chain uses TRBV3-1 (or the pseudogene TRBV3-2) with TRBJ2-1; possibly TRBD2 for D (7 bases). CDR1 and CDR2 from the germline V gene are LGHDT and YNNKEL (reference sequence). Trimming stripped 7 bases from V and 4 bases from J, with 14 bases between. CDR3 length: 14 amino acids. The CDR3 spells CASNRGAGYNEQFF. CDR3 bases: TGTGCCAGCAACCGGGGGGCAGGGTACAATGAGCAGTTCTTC.

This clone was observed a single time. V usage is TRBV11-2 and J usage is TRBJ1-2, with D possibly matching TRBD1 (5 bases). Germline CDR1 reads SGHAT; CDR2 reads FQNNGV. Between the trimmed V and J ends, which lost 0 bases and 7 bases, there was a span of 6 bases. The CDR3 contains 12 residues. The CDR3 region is CASSLEGVGYTF. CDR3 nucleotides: TGTGCCAGCAGCTTAGAAGGGGTTGGCTACACCTTC.

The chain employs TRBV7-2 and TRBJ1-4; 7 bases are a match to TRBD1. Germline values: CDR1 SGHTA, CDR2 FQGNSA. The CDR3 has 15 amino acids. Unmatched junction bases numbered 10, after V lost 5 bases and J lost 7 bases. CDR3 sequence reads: CASSTHRGLGEKLFF. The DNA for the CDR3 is TGTGCCAGCAGCACCCACAGGGGTCTGGGTGAAAAACTGTTTTTT.

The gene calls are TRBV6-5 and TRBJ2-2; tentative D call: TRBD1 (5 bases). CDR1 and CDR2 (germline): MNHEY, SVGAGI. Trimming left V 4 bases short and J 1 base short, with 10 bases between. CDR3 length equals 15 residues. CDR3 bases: TGTGCCAGCAGTTCCAGGACAAAGAACACCGGGGAGCTGTTTTTT. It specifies CASSSRTKNTGELFF.

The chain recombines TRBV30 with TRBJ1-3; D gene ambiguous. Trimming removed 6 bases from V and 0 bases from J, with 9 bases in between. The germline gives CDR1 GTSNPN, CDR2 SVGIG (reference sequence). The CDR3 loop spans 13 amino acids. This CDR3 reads CACKSVSGNTIYF. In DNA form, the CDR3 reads TGTGCCTGTAAGTCAGTCTCTGGAAACACCATATATTTT.

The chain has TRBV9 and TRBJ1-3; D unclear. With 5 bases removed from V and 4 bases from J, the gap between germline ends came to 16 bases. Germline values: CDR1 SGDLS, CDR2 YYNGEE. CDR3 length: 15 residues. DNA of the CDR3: TGTGCCAGCAGTCTCGACTGGTTGTCGGGAAACACCATATATTTT. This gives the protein CASSLDWLSGNTIYF.

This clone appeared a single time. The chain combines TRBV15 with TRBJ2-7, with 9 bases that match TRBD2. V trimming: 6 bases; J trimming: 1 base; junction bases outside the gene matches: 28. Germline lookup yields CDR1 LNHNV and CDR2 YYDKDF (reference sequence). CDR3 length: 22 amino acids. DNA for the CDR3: TGTGCCACCAGGCCTAACCTTGACTATGACGCGGGAGGGCGAAGAATGTCCTACGAGCAGTACTTC. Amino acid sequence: CATRPNLDYDAGGRRMSYEQYF.

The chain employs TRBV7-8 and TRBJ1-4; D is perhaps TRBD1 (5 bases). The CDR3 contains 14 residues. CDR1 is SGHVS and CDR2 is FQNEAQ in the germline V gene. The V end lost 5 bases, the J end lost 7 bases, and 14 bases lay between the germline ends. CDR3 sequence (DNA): TGTGCCAGCAGCAGGGACCGGAGGACTGAAAAACTGTTTTTT. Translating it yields CASSRDRRTEKLFF.

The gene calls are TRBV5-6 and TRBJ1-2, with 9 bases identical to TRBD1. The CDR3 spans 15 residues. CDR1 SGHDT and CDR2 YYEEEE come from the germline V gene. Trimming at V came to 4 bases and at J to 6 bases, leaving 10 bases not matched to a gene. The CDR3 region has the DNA TGTGCCAGCAGCGAGGGACAGGGATTATCTCATGGCTACACCTTC. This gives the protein CASSEGQGLSHGYTF.

The CDR3 loop is CASSLQGINQPQHF. CDR3 sequence (DNA): TGCGCCAGCAGCCTACAGGGAATCAATCAGCCCCAGCATTTT. The V call is TRBV5-1, the J call TRBJ1-5, with D possibly being TRBD1 (6 bases). Germline assignment: CDR1 SGHRS and CDR2 YFSETQ. The ends were cut back, 4 bases at V and 3 bases at J, with 11 bases in the middle. This CDR3 has 14 amino acids.

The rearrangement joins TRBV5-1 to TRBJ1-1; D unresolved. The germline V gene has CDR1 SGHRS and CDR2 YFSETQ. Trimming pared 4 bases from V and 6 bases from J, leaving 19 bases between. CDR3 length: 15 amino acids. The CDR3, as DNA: TGCGCCAGCAGCCCAACACAAAAGTTGGTCGCTGAAGCTTTCTTT. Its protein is CASSPTQKLVAEAFF.

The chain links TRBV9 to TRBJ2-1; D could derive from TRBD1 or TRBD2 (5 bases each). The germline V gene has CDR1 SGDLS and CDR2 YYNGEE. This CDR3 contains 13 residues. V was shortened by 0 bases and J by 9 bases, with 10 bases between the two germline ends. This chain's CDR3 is CASSVEDGAEQFF. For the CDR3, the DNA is TGTGCCAGCAGCGTAGAAGACGGGGCTGAGCAGTTCTTC.

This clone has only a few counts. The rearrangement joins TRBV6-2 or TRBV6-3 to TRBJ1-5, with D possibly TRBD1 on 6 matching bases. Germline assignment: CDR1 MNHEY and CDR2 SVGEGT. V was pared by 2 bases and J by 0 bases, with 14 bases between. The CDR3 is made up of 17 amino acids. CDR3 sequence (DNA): TGTGCCAGCAGTTACGGGGGCAGGCGTTATAGCAATCAGCCCCAGCATTTT. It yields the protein CASSYGGRRYSNQPQHF.